Included here is one T cell receptor (beta chain) sequence, with context. V shed 2 bases, J shed 5 bases, and the junction held 5 bases outside the gene matches. The CDR3 is made up of 15 amino acids. Germline V CDR1 and CDR2: LNHNV, YYDKDF (reference sequence). This sample is drawn from a study of cytomegalovirus exposure and HLA in healthy donors. The assay was immunoSEQ multiplex PCR, and TCRdb's table has in-frame clones only and misses some. The data contain under 250,000 clones, around 78% of them singletons. The chain employs TRBV15 and TRBJ2-2; 7 bases are a match to TRBD2. This clonotype was obtained from a woman younger than 35 in good health and CMV-seronegative. The sequenced sample consisted of PBMCs. CDR3 region: CATSRRGVSTGELFF. CDR3 DNA: TGTGCCACCAGCAGACGGGGGGTTTCGACCGGGGAGCTGTTTTTT. Complete variable domain (other parts from reference TRBV15 and TRBJ2-2): DAMVIQNPRYQVTQFGKPVTLSCSQTLNHNVMYWYQQKSSQAPKLLFHYYDKDFNNEADTPDNFQSRRPNTSFCFLDIRSPGLGDTAMYLCATSRRGVSTGELFFGEGSRLTVL.